One sample yielded the 14 T cell receptor beta chains listed below, sequenced in a study of cytomegalovirus exposure and HLA in healthy donors. The PCR employed 60 Vbeta primers together with 13 Jbeta primers. The method was immunoSEQ multiplex PCR; TCRdb's version includes in-frame clones alone and lacks a portion of them. The table lists under 200,000 clones, 84% of them singletons. The material sequenced was PBMCs. The receptors stem from a man younger than 45 in good health and CMV-seronegative.

The J gene is TRBJ2-7, the V gene TRBV7-6, with 8 bases that match TRBD1. The CDR3 runs 15 residues. V trimming: 4 bases; J trimming: 5 bases; junction bases outside the gene matches: 10. The V gene's germline CDR1 is SGHVS and CDR2 FNYEAQ. Here the CDR3 DNA reads TGTGCCAGCAGCTCATCGACAGGGGCCTGGAACGAGCAGTACTTC. Residues: CASSSSTGAWNEQYF. Full variable domain (rest looked up from reference TRBV7-6 and TRBJ2-7): GAGVSQSPRYKVTKRGQDVALRCDPISGHVSLYWYRQALGQGPEFLTYFNYEAQQDKSGLPNDRFSAERPEGSISTLTIQRTEQRDSAMYRCASSSSTGAWNEQYFGPGTRLTVT.

V and J are TRBV18 and TRBJ1-3; possible D gene TRBD1, 6 bases. Germline-derived CDR1 and CDR2 are KGHSH and LQKENI. Between the trimmed V and J ends, which lost 3 bases and 0 bases, there was a span of 9 bases. CDR3 length equals 15 residues. CDR3 nucleotide sequence: TGTGCCAGCTCACCGACAGGATTCTCTGGAAACACCATATATTTT. Its protein is CASSPTGFSGNTIYF.

The chain carries TRBV2 and TRBJ2-4, with TRBD2 identical over 7 bases. CDR1 and CDR2 from the germline V gene are SNHLY and FYNNEI. Trimming removed 2 bases from V and 8 bases from J; junction bases left unmatched: 3. The CDR3 totals 13 residues. The CDR3 loop is CASSEMGRDIQYF. In DNA form, the CDR3 reads TGTGCCAGCAGTGAAATGGGGAGGGACATTCAGTACTTC.

V usage is TRBV6-1 and J usage is TRBJ2-7; 9 positions agree with TRBD1. This CDR3 has 14 residues. Germline V lookup: CDR1 MNHNS, CDR2 SASEGT. The J segment lost 4 bases and the V segment lost 6 bases, leaving 7 bases of the junction unmatched. This chain's CDR3 is CASRDRGSAYEQYF. CDR3 bases: TGTGCCAGCAGAGACAGGGGGAGTGCATACGAGCAGTACTTC.

This sequence joins TRBV7-6 and TRBJ1-2, with D possibly matching TRBD1 (5 bases). Germline loops: CDR1 SGHVS, CDR2 FNYEAQ. V was shortened by 4 bases and J by 8 bases, with 14 bases between the two germline ends. This CDR3 is built from 13 residues. DNA of the CDR3: TGTGCCAGCAGCTCGCCCAGGGCCCGGGGCTACACCTTC. Encoded protein: CASSSPRARGYTF.

The V call is TRBV7-2, the J call TRBJ2-3; TRBD1 matches at 10 bases. Germline V gene lookup returns CDR1 SGHTA and CDR2 FQGNSA. This CDR3 comprises 14 residues. With V trimmed by 5 bases and J by 7 bases, 6 bases remained unmatched. CDR3 loop: CASSKGQGHYTQYF. The CDR3 DNA reads TGTGCCAGCAGCAAGGGACAGGGGCACTATACGCAGTATTTT.

This rearrangement joins TRBV27 to TRBJ2-6, with a possible D match to TRBD2 (5 bases). CDR1 MNHEY and CDR2 SMNVEV come from the germline V gene (reference sequence). This CDR3 comprises 14 residues. V was shortened by 6 bases and J by 4 bases, with 10 bases between the two germline ends. This CDR3 is CASSEGAGANVLTF. CDR3 nucleotide sequence: TGTGCCAGCAGCGAGGGCGCCGGGGCCAACGTCCTGACTTTC. The full variable domain, with the rest looked up from reference TRBV27 and TRBJ2-6, is EAQVTQNPRYLITVTGKKLTVTCSQNMNHEYMSWYRQDPGLGLRQIYYSMNVEVTDKGDVPEGYKVSRKEKRNFPLILESPSPNQTSLYFCASSEGAGANVLTFGAGSRLTVL.

CDR3: CASSLAGTSVSEQYF. The CDR3 region has the DNA TGTGCCAGCAGCTTAGCCGGGACTAGCGTTTCCGAGCAGTACTTC. This chain connects TRBV11-3 to TRBJ2-7, with TRBD2 matching 10 bases. J was trimmed by 6 bases and V by 1 base; bases with no gene match: 6. CDR3 size: 15 residues. The germline V gene has CDR1 SGHNT and CDR2 YENEEA. The whole variable domain, filled in from reference TRBV11-3 and TRBJ2-7, reads EAGVVQSPRYKIIEKKQPVAFWCNPISGHNTLYWYLQNLGQGPELLIRYENEEAVDDSQLPKDRFSAERLKGVDSTLKIQPAELGDSAVYLCASSLAGTSVSEQYFGPGTRLTVT.

In nucleotides, the CDR3 is TGTGCCAGCAGCCAAGGCTTGGGCGGGACTAACAATGAGCAGTTCTTC. It specifies CASSQGLGGTNNEQFF. The gene calls are TRBV7-6 and TRBJ2-1, with 7 bases aligning to TRBD2. CDR1 and CDR2 from the germline V gene are SGHVS and FNYEAQ. V trimming: 5 bases; J trimming: 5 bases; junction bases outside the gene matches: 12. CDR3 length: 16 amino acids.

Turning to this clone: In the same sample, other DNA sequences code for this CDR3. The J gene is TRBJ1-2, the V gene TRBV9, with D tentatively TRBD1 (5 bases). Germline values: CDR1 SGDLS, CDR2 YYNGEE. V lost 0 bases and J 4 bases, leaving 10 bases between the germline ends. The CDR3 is 14 amino acids. The CDR3, as DNA: TGTGCCAGCAGCGTAGGAGGACAAGGCTATGGCTACACCTTC. Protein sequence: CASSVGGQGYGYTF.

This clone was found a few times. The chain employs TRBV6-1 and TRBJ1-1, with D tentatively TRBD1 (5 bases). This CDR3 is built from 16 residues. With 3 bases removed from V and 0 bases from J, the gap between germline ends came to 14 bases. Germline V gene sequence: CDR1 MNHNS, CDR2 SASEGT. Here the CDR3 DNA reads TGTGCCAGCAGTGAGTACCAGGGAAGCATGAACACTGAAGCTTTCTTT. Translated, it gives CASSEYQGSMNTEAFF.

This clone occurred a few times. The chain recombines TRBV2 with TRBJ2-7; D might be TRBD1 (5 bases). This CDR3 spans 14 amino acids. CDR1 is SNHLY and CDR2 is FYNNEI in the germline V gene. V shed 6 bases and J shed 1 base, with 13 bases lying between them. This CDR3 is CASSGRTRSYEQYF. The CDR3 DNA is TGTGCCAGCAGCGGTCGGACACGATCCTACGAGCAGTACTTC.

V is TRBV28 and J is TRBJ2-7, with TRBD2 as a possible D gene (5 bases). Germline CDR1 and CDR2: MDHEN and SYDVKM. The CDR3 has 14 residues. Trimming removed 6 bases at V and 4 bases at J, with 16 bases between. CDR3 bases: TGTGCCAGCAGCCGGGGTAGGAGGACTTACGAGCAGTACTTC. Translation gives CASSRGRRTYEQYF. Full variable domain (missing parts from reference TRBV28 and TRBJ2-7): DVKVTQSSRYLVKRTGEKVFLECVQDMDHENMFWYRQDPGLGLRLIYFSYDVKMKEKGDIPEGYSVSREKKERFSLILESASTNQTSMYLCASSRGRRTYEQYFGPGTRLTVT.

The V call is TRBV5-1, the J call TRBJ2-3; D possibly corresponds to TRBD2 (5 bases). Trimming shortened V by 5 bases and J by 1 base, and 8 bases separated the two germline ends. CDR1 and CDR2 from the germline V gene are SGHRS and YFSETQ. CDR3 length: 13 amino acids. As DNA, the CDR3 is TGCGCCAGCAGGGAAGCGGGCACAGATACGCAGTATTTT. As protein: CASREAGTDTQYF.